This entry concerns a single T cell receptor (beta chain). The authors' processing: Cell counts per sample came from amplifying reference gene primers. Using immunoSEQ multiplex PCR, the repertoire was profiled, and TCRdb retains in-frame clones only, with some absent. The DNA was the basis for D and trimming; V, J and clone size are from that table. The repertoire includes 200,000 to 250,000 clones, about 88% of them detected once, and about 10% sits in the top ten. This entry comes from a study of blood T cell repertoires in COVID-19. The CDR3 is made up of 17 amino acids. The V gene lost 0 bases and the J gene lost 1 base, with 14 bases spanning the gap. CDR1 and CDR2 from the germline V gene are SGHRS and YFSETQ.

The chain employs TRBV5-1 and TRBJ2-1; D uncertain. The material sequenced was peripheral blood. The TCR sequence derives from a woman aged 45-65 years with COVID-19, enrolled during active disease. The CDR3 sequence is CASSLGAFRNSYNEQFF. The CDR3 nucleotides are TGCGCCAGCAGCTTGGGTGCTTTCAGGAATTCCTACAATGAGCAGTTCTTC.